The 5 T cell receptor beta chains presented below share a single source sample, sequenced in a study of response to subunit inactivated influenza vaccine. TCRdb re-called the RT-PCR reads through MiXCR, storing one row per CDR3 protein. Among some 800,000 distinct CDR3 sequences listed, around 21% were seen once. The sequencing used PBMCs from blood, collected 5 days after vaccination. The receptor source for this set is a man between 45 and 60 years old who received an inactivated influenza vaccine.

The chain is built from TRBV12-3 or TRBV12-4 and TRBJ1-4; possibly TRBD1 for D (5 bases). Trimming removed 3 bases at V and 7 bases at J, with 12 bases between. This CDR3 comprises 14 residues. Here the CDR3 DNA reads TGTGCCAGCAGTTTGGAGGGGAGCGGTGAAAAACTGTTTTTT. Its translation: CASSLEGSGEKLFF.

This clonotype showed up just a few times. J is TRBJ1-1 and V is TRBV5-5, with TRBD1 as a possible D gene (5 bases). The CDR3 spans 15 residues. Germline loops: CDR1 SGHKS, CDR2 YYEKEE (reference sequence). V gave up 5 bases and J gave up 5 bases, with 19 bases separating them. CDR3 loop: CASREALGGFTEAFF. The CDR3 nucleotides are TGTGCCAGCAGAGAAGCCCTTGGGGGTTTTACTGAAGCTTTCTTT.

The chain carries TRBV12-3 or TRBV12-4 and TRBJ2-1, with 10 nucleotides matching TRBD2. This CDR3 is built from 16 residues. Trimming cost V 7 bases and J 10 bases; bases outside gene matches: 16. Here the CDR3 DNA reads TGTGCCAGCACCCCACCAGGACTAGCGGAACGGGGAGAGCAGTTCTTC. This translates into CASTPPGLAERGEQFF.

Ten or more counts support this clonotype. The chain couples TRBV29-1 to TRBJ1-5; D remains unclear. V lost 4 bases to trimming and J lost 0 bases, with 7 bases between them. The CDR3 contains 13 residues. Germline V CDR1 and CDR2: SQVTM, ANQGSEA. The chain's CDR3 is CSVAENSNQPQHF. Written as DNA, the CDR3 is TGCAGCGTTGCTGAAAATAGCAATCAGCCCCAGCATTTT.

This rearrangement joins TRBV3-1 to TRBJ2-2; 9 bases agree with TRBD2. The CDR3 is 16 amino acids. Germline CDR1 and CDR2: LGHDT and YNNKEL (reference sequence). Trimming at V came to 0 bases and at J to 5 bases, leaving 4 bases not matched to a gene. The CDR3 loop reads CASSQELAGLTGELFF. Here the CDR3 DNA reads TGTGCCAGCAGCCAAGAACTAGCGGGTCTTACCGGGGAGCTGTTTTTT.